The source of this TCR beta chain is a study of cytomegalovirus exposure and HLA in healthy donors. Regarding the study as a whole: Earlier findings revealed that most TCR beta V segments proved productive either about 87% or about 30% of the time. With DRB1 most and HLA-C fewest, TCR association rates differed between HLA loci in a later analysis. Many donors shared some public TCRs, even though most TCR sequences were rare.

The V gene lost 3 bases and the J gene lost 3 bases, with 6 bases spanning the gap. This CDR3 is built from 11 residues. Germline CDR1 is DFQATT and CDR2 is SNEGSKA (reference sequence). This clone was seen only a few times. Its antigen is still unknown. Other DNA sequences in the same sample also yield this CDR3. PCR employed 60 Vbeta and 13 Jbeta primers. As handled by the study authors: Roughly 11 million shared chains were among the roughly 78 million unique TCR beta chains that a later analysis counted. Generated by immunoSEQ multiplex PCR, the TCRdb table keeps only in-frame clones and is missing some. The DNA gave D and trimming, while V, J and clone size come from that table. The repertoire includes about 190,000 clones, about four fifths of them detected once, and approximately 4.8% sits in the top ten.

This TCR came from a man aged 25-45 years in good health and CMV-seropositive. Sequences were obtained from PBMCs. J is TRBJ2-7 and V is TRBV20-1, with D perhaps TRBD2 (5 bases). CDR3 protein: CSASAGYEQYF. In DNA, the CDR3 is TGCAGTGCTAGCGCGGGCTACGAGCAGTACTTC.